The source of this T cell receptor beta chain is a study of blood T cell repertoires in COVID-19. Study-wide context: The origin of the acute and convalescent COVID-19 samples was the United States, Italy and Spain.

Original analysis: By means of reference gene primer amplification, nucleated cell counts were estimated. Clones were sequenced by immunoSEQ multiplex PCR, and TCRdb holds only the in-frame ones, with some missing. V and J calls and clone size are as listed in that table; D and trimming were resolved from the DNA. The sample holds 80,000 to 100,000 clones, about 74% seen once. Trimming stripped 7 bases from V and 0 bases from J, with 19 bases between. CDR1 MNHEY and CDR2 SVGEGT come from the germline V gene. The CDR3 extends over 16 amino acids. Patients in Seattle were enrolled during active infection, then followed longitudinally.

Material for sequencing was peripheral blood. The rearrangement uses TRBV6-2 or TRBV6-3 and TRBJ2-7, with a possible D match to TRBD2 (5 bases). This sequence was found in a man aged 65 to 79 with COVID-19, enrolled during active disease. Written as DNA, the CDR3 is TGTGCCAGCACCCCACCTGCGGGCGCCATCTCCTACGAGCAGTACTTC. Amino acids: CASTPPAGAISYEQYF.